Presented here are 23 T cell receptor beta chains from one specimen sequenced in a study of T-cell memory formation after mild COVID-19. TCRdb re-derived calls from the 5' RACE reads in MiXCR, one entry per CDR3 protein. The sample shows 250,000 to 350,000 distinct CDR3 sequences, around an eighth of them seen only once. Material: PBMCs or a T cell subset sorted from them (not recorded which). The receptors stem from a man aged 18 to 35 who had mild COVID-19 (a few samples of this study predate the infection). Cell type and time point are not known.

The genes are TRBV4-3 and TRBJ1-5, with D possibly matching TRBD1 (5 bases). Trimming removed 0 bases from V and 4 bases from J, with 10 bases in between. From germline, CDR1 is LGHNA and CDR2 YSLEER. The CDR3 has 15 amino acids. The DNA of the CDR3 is TGCGCCAGCAGCCAAGAAGTGGGACTAAATCAGCCCCAGCATTTT. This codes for CASSQEVGLNQPQHF.

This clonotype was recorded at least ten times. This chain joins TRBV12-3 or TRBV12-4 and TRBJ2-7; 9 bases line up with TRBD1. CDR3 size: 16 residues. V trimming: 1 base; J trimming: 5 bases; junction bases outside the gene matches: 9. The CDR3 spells CASSLDGTGGNDEQYV. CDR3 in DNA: TGTGCCAGCAGTTTAGATGGTACAGGGGGCAACGACGAGCAGTACGTC.

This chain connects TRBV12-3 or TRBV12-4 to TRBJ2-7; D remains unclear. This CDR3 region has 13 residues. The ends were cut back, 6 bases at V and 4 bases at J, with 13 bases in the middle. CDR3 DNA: TGTGCCAGCAGGTCCGAAGTGCTATACGAGCAGTACTTC. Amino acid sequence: CASRSEVLYEQYF.

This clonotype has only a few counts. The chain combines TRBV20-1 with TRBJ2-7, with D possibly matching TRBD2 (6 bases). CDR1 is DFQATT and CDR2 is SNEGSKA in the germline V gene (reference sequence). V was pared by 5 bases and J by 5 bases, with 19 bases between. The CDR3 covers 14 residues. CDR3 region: CSAPRRGLADEQYF. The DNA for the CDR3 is TGCAGTGCTCCACGGCGGGGATTAGCGGACGAGCAGTACTTC.

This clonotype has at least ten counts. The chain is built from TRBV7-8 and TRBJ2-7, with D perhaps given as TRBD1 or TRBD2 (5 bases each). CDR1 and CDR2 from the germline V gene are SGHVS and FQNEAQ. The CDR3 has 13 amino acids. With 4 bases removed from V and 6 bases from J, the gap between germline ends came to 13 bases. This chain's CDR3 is CASSWDLTSEQYF. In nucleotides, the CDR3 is TGTGCCAGCAGCTGGGACCTTACTTCCGAGCAGTACTTC. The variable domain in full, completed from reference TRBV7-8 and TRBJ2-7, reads GAGVSQSPRYKVAKRGQDVALRCDPISGHVSLFWYQQALGQGPEFLTYFQNEAQLDKSGLPSDRFFAERPEGSVSTLKIQRTQQEDSAVYLCASSWDLTSEQYFGPGTRLTVT.

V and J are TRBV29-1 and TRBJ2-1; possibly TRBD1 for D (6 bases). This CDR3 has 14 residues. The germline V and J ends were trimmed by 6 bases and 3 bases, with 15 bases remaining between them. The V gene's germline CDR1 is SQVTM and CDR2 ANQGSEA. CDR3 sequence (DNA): TGCAGCGTCACAACAGGGAGAGGCTACAATGAGCAGTTCTTC. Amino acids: CSVTTGRGYNEQFF.

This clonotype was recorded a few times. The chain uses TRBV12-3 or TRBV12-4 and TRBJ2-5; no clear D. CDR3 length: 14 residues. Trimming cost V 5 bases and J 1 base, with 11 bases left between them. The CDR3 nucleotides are TGTGCCAGCAGTCGACAACGATTCCAAGAGACCCAGTACTTC. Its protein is CASSRQRFQETQYF.

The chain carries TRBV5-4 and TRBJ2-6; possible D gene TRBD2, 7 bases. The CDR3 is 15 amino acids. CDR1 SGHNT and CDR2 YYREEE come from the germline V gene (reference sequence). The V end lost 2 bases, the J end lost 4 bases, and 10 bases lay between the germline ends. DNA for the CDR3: TGTGCCAGCAGCTTCGGGGGGCTGGGGGCCAACGTCCTGACTTTC. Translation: CASSFGGLGANVLTF.

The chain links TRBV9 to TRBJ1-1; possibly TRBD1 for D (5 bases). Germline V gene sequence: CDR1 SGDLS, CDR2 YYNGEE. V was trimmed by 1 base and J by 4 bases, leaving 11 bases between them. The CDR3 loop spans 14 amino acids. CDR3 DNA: TGTGCCAGCAGCGTATCAGGGACGGTCACTGAAGCTTTCTTT. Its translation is CASSVSGTVTEAFF.

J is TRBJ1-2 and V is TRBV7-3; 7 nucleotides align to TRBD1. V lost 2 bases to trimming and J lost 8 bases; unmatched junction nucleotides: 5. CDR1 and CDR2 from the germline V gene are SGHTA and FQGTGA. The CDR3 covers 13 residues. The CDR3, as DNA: TGTGCCAGCAGCTTAGACGCAGGGGGAGGCTACACCTTC. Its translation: CASSLDAGGGYTF. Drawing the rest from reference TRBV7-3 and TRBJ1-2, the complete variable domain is GAGVSQTPSNKVTEKGKYVELRCDPISGHTALYWYRQSLGQGPEFLIYFQGTGAADDSGLPNDRFFAVRPEGSVSTLKIQRTERGDSAVYLCASSLDAGGGYTFGSGTRLTVV.

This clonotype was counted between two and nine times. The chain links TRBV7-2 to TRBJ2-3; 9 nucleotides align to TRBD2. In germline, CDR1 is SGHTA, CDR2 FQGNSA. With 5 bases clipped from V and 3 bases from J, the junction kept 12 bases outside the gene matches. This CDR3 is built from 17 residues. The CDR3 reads CASSPSHGGGATDTQYF. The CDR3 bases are TGTGCCAGCAGCCCATCCCATGGCGGGGGGGCAACAGATACGCAGTATTTT.

CDR3 sequence reads: CASSPSFTTDANTEAFF. The CDR3 DNA sequence: TGTGCCAGCAGCCCAAGTTTCACGACGGACGCAAACACTGAAGCTTTCTTT. This sequence joins TRBV12-3 or TRBV12-4 and TRBJ1-1; no clear D. The CDR3 loop spans 17 amino acids. V dropped 6 bases and J dropped 2 bases, with 22 bases sitting between them.

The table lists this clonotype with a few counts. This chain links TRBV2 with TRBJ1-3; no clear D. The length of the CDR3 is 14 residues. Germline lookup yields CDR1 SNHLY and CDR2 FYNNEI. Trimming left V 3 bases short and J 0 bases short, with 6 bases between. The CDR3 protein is CASSEQVSGNTIYF. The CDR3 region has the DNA TGTGCCAGCAGTGAGCAGGTCTCTGGAAACACCATATATTTT.

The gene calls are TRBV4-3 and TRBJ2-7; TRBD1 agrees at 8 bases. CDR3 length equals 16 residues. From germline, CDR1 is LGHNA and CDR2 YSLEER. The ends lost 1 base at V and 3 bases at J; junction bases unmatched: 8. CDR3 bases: TGCGCCAGCAGCCAAGGAGGACAGGGAGACGGCTACGAGCAGTACTTC. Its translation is CASSQGGQGDGYEQYF.

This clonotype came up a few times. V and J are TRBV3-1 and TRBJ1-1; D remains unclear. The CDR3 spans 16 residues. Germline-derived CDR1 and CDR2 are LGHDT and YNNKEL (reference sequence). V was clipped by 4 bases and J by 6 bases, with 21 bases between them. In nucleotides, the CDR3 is TGTGCCAGCAGCCCTGACGGAAACCTATTTGTGTCTGAAGCTTTCTTT. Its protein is CASSPDGNLFVSEAFF.

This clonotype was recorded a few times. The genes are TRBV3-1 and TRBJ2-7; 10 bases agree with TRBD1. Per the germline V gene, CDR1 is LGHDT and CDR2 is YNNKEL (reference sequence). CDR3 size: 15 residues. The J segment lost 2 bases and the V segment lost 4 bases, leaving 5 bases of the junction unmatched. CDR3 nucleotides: TGTGCCAGCAGCCGACAGACAGGGGGCCCCTACGAGCAGTACTTC. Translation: CASSRQTGGPYEQYF.

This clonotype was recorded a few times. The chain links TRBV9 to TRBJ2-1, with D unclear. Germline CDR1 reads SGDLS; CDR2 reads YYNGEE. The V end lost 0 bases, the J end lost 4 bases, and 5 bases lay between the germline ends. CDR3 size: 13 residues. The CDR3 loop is CASSVVDYNEQFF. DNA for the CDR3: TGTGCCAGCAGCGTAGTAGATTACAATGAGCAGTTCTTC.

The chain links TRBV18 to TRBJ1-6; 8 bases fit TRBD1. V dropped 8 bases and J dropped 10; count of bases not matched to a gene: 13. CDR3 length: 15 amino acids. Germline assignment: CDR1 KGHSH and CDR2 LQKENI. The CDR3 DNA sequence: TGTGCCAGCCTGACGGGTGGGACAGGACCATCACCCCTCCACTTT. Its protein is CASLTGGTGPSPLHF.

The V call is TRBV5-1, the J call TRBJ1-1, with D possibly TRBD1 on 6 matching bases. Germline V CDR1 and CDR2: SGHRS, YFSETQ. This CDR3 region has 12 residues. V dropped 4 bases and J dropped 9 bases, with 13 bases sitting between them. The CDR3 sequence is CASSLTGTKAFF. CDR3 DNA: TGCGCCAGCAGCCTGACCGGGACAAAAGCTTTCTTT.

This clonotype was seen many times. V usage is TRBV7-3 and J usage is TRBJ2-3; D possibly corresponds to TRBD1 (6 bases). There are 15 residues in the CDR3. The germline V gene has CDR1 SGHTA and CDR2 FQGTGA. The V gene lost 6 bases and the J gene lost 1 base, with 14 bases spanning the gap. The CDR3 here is CASSQDSPGTDTQYF. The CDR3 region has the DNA TGTGCCAGCAGTCAGGACAGTCCGGGCACAGATACGCAGTATTTT.

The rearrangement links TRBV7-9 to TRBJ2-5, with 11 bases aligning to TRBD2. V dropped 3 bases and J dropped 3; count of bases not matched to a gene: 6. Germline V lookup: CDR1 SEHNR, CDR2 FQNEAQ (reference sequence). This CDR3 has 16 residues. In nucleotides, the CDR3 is TGTGCCAGCAGCTTCAGGCTAGCGGGGGGTGAAGAGACCCAGTACTTC. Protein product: CASSFRLAGGEETQYF.

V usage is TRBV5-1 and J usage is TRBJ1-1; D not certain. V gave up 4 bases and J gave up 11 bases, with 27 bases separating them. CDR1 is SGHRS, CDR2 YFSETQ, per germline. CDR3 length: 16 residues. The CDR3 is CASSQWRTSSNTRAFF. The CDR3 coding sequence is TGCGCCAGCAGCCAATGGCGAACCTCATCGAACACGAGGGCTTTCTTT. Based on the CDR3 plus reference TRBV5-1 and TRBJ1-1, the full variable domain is KAGVTQTPRYLIKTRGQQVTLSCSPISGHRSVSWYQQTPGQGLQFLFEYFSETQRNKGNFPGRFSGRQFSNSRSEMNVSTLELGDSALYLCASSQWRTSSNTRAFFGQGTRLTVV.

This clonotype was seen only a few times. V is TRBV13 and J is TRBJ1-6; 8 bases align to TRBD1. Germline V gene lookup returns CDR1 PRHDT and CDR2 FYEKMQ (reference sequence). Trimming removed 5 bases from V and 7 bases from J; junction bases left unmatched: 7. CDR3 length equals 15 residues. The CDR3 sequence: CASSPSTGGNSPLHF. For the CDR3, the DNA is TGTGCCAGCAGCCCCTCAACAGGGGGAAATTCACCCCTCCACTTT.